The 3 T cell receptor beta chains below all came from one sample that was sequenced in a study of T cells in Graves' hyperthyroidism and ophthalmopathy. RNA transcripts were the template for amplifying TCR beta CDR3 regions. With the HTBI primer set, the TCR CDR3 went through a first round of RT-PCR. TCRdb passed the multiplex PCR reads through MiXCR, listing each CDR3 protein once. This sample has about half a million distinct CDR3 sequences, with 20% to 25% found just once. The material sequenced was blood. The source is an older woman with Graves' ophthalmopathy.

V and J are TRBV24-1 and TRBJ1-1; D ambiguous. Trimming removed 5 bases at V and 3 bases at J, with 12 bases between. CDR1 is KGHDR and CDR2 is SFDVKD in the germline V gene. The CDR3 has 14 amino acids. Written as DNA, the CDR3 is TGTGCCACCAGTGCCCAGAGGGTTGACACTGAAGCTTTCTTT. Translating gives CATSAQRVDTEAFF.

This clonotype was seen more than once but under ten times. The V call is TRBV25-1, the J call TRBJ2-5; tentative D call: TRBD2 (5 bases). The germline V gene has CDR1 MGHDK and CDR2 SYGVNS. The V gene lost 2 bases and the J gene lost 5 bases, with 12 bases spanning the gap. This CDR3 has 14 residues. CDR3 amino acids: CASSEEASWETQYF. The CDR3 bases are TGTGCCAGCAGTGAAGAGGCTAGCTGGGAGACCCAGTACTTC.

The chain carries TRBV4-1 and TRBJ2-7; D perhaps matches TRBD1 (5 bases). CDR3 length: 12 residues. Germline CDR1 and CDR2: MGHRA and YSYEKL. V was cut by 1 base and J by 5 bases, with 6 bases left in between. The CDR3 is CASSQGGHEQYF. Written as DNA, the CDR3 is TGCGCCAGCAGCCAAGGGGGCCACGAGCAGTACTTC.